These 7 T cell receptor beta chains came from one sample sequenced in a study of blood T cells in healthy people across ages. A second 7 to 11 cycle PCR used barcoded and J-beta primers. From the 5' RACE reads, TCRdb called clonotypes with MiXCR, one entry per CDR3 protein. The table records 900,000 to 950,000 distinct CDR3 sequences, about 27% of them present only once. The same specimen was also included in a second study, on T cells of mothers and their children.

Sample: blood. These receptors were obtained from a middle-aged woman in good health.

This clonotype was detected many times. The chain employs TRBV5-1 and TRBJ2-7; possibly TRBD2 for D (5 bases). The V gene lost 5 bases and the J gene lost 1 base, with 13 bases spanning the gap. CDR1 is SGHRS, CDR2 YFSETQ, per germline. This CDR3 is 14 amino acids long. The CDR3 region has the DNA TGCGCCAGCAGACTAGGGTCAGAGTCCTACGAGCAGTACTTC. It translates to CASRLGSESYEQYF.

As for this clonotype: Being one base from a much bigger clone, this may be a read error. The chain has TRBV10-3 and TRBJ2-3; TRBD2 matches 10 bases. Germline values: CDR1 ENHRY, CDR2 SYGVKD. The CDR3 totals 15 residues. CDR3 protein: CTISASGTSEDTQYF. As DNA, the CDR3 is TGTACCATCAGTGCCTCCGGGACTAGCGAAGATACGCAGTATTTT.

This chain connects TRBV20-1 to TRBJ2-3, with 13 bases identical to TRBD2. V was clipped by 6 bases and J by 2 bases; unmatched bases: 5. Germline V gene data show CDR1 as DFQATT and CDR2 as SNEGSKA (reference sequence). This CDR3 spans 15 amino acids. The CDR3 DNA sequence: TGCAGTGCGCAGGGACTAGCGGGGTACACAGATACGCAGTATTTT. Amino acid sequence: CSAQGLAGYTDTQYF.

Of note for this clonotype: The junction departs from germline at one end; a sequencing error may be responsible. The V and J genes are TRBV7-8 and TRBJ2-5; D might be TRBD1 or TRBD2, each matching 7 bases. The J call may be incorrect, as the DNA end agrees better with TRBJ2-7. Germline lookup yields CDR1 SGHVS and CDR2 FQNEAQ. This CDR3 is 14 amino acids long. CDR3 DNA sequence: TGTACCAGCAGCTTAGCGGGCCAGGGGGTCGAGCAGTACTTC. Its protein is CTSSLAGQGVEQYF.

This clonotype was seen more than once but under ten times. This chain uses TRBV5-1 with TRBJ2-2; no clear D gene. Trimming stripped 1 base from V and 2 bases from J, with 9 bases between. In germline, CDR1 is SGHRS, CDR2 YFSETQ. There are 15 residues in the CDR3. The DNA for the CDR3 is TGCGCCAGCAGCTTGTCGCAGCTCAACACCGGGGAGCTGTTTTTT. This codes for CASSLSQLNTGELFF.

This clonotype was seen more than once but under ten times. The rearrangement joins TRBV7-6 to TRBJ1-2; 9 bases map to TRBD1. The CDR3 covers 14 residues. Germline CDR1 and CDR2: SGHVS and FNYEAQ. Trimming at V came to 4 bases and at J to 8 bases, leaving 8 bases not matched to a gene. For the CDR3, the DNA is TGTGCCAGCAGCTGGGGACAGGGCGGTCTCGGCTACACCTTC. Protein: CASSWGQGGLGYTF.

The gene calls are TRBV14 and TRBJ1-1; TRBD1 is a possible D gene (6 bases). The CDR3 runs to 13 residues. Germline V gene lookup returns CDR1 SGHDN and CDR2 FVKESK. V lost 1 base, J lost 6 bases, and 9 bases lay in between. The CDR3 loop is CASSQVGGAEAFF. The DNA for the CDR3 is TGTGCCAGCAGCCAAGTAGGGGGTGCTGAAGCTTTCTTT.